Presented here are 32 T cell receptor beta chains from one specimen sequenced in a study of identical twins (dated by TCRdb to 2016 to 2017). To prepare the library, 5' RACE was applied. The sample was run on an Illumina HiSeq 2000. TCRdb reprocessed the public reads (quality trimming at Q25 with fastp, clone calling with MiXCR) and kept in-frame beta chains. Identical CDR3 protein sequences are pooled into one entry, listed with their most common genes and DNA. The sample table holds around 480,000 distinct CDR3 sequences, of which approximately 15% were seen once. The ten largest clones take up about 0.52% of the sample. The same sample was also studied in work on yellow fever vaccine responses in identical twins.

Sequencing input: CD4+ T cells sorted from blood. Receptors originate from a woman under 30 in good health.

This chain joins TRBV25-1 and TRBJ2-7, with a tentative D call TRBD2 (6 bases). Trimming left V 4 bases short and J 6 bases short, with 10 bases between. The V gene's germline CDR1 is MGHDK and CDR2 SYGVNS. This CDR3 region has 12 residues. This CDR3 reads CASSGGVGEQYF. CDR3 nucleotide sequence: TGTGCCAGCAGTGGGGGGGTAGGCGAGCAGTACTTC.

This clonotype appeared a few times. The rearrangement uses TRBV20-1 and TRBJ2-7; 9 bases map to TRBD1. V was clipped by 5 bases and J by 5 bases; unmatched bases: 13. The CDR3 extends over 15 amino acids. Per germline, CDR1 DFQATT and CDR2 SNEGSKA (reference sequence). The CDR3 is CSASYDRGILDEQYF. The CDR3 nucleotides are TGCAGTGCTTCCTATGACAGGGGGATCCTTGACGAGCAGTACTTC.

This clonotype showed up just a few times. The CDR3 sequence: CASSYRGQGRDEQFF. The CDR3 DNA reads TGTGCCAGCAGTTACAGGGGACAGGGGAGGGATGAGCAGTTCTTC. The chain employs TRBV6-5 and TRBJ2-1; 10 bases match TRBD1. Per germline, CDR1 MNHEY and CDR2 SVGAGI. This CDR3 is built from 15 residues. V was clipped by 2 bases and J by 8 bases; unmatched bases: 6.

The genes are TRBV10-3 and TRBJ2-1; possibly TRBD1 or TRBD2 for D (5 bases each). V was pared by 10 bases and J by 0 bases, with 22 bases between. CDR3 length: 17 residues. CDR1 is ENHRY, CDR2 SYGVKD, per germline. The CDR3 DNA follows: TGTGCCACCATCACACCGGGACCCGCTCGCTCCTACAATGAGCAGTTCTTC. Translation gives CATITPGPARSYNEQFF.

This chain uses TRBV20-1 with TRBJ2-2, with D perhaps TRBD1 (6 bases). This CDR3 has 14 residues. Germline V gene sequence: CDR1 DFQATT, CDR2 SNEGSKA (reference sequence). Trimming took off 0 bases at V and 7 bases at J, with 12 bases between the two ends. The CDR3 reads CSARDNRVVGELFF. DNA of the CDR3: TGCAGTGCTAGAGATAACAGGGTAGTCGGGGAGCTGTTTTTT.

The chain joins TRBV5-1 to TRBJ2-1; weak D call: TRBD1 (6 bases). The germline gives CDR1 SGHRS, CDR2 YFSETQ. The length of the CDR3 is 15 residues. V lost 1 base and J 2 bases, leaving 10 bases between the germline ends. In DNA form, the CDR3 reads TGCGCCAGCAGCTTGACAGGGAGTGCCTACAATGAGCAGTTCTTC. It codes for CASSLTGSAYNEQFF.

The J gene is TRBJ2-3, the V gene TRBV12-3 or TRBV12-4; D is uncertain. V gave up 1 base and J gave up 5 bases, with 10 bases separating them. The CDR3 contains 14 residues. The chain's CDR3 is CASSLGSMIDTQYF. The DNA for the CDR3 is TGTGCCAGCAGTTTAGGGTCCATGATAGATACGCAGTATTTT.

J is TRBJ2-7 and V is TRBV7-8, with D unclear. V lost 1 base, J lost 3 bases, and 10 bases lay in between. The CDR3 loop spans 14 amino acids. Germline V gene data show CDR1 as SGHVS and CDR2 as FQNEAQ. This chain's CDR3 is CASSLVLRDYEQYF. The CDR3 DNA reads TGTGCCAGCAGCTTAGTGTTAAGGGACTACGAGCAGTACTTC. Based on the CDR3 plus reference TRBV7-8 and TRBJ2-7, the full variable domain is GAGVSQSPRYKVAKRGQDVALRCDPISGHVSLFWYQQALGQGPEFLTYFQNEAQLDKSGLPSDRFFAERPEGSVSTLKIQRTQQEDSAVYLCASSLVLRDYEQYFGPGTRLTVT.

The V gene is TRBV7-3, the J gene TRBJ1-6, with D possibly matching TRBD1 (6 bases). The CDR3 has 13 residues. Trimming stripped 4 bases from V and 10 bases from J, with 11 bases between. CDR1 and CDR2 from the germline V gene are SGHTA and FQGTGA. The CDR3 bases are TGTGCCAGCAGCTCGCAGGGGAACTCACCCCTCCACTTT. This sequence encodes CASSSQGNSPLHF.

This chain links TRBV6-4 with TRBJ2-2, with TRBD2 identical over 10 bases. Germline CDR1 and CDR2: MRHNA and SNTAGT. The CDR3 is 16 amino acids. The ends lost 3 bases at V and 4 bases at J; junction bases unmatched: 5. The CDR3 nucleotides read TGTGCCAGCAGTGAGTCAGCGGGGGGGCGCACCGGGGAGCTGTTTTTT. Translation: CASSESAGGRTGELFF.

This clonotype turned up a few times. V usage is TRBV14 and J usage is TRBJ2-7, with 9 bases aligning to TRBD1. There are 16 residues in the CDR3. Germline V gives CDR1 SGHDN, CDR2 FVKESK. V lost 4 bases and J lost 3; bases outside the gene matches: 10. The CDR3: CASSPLSGTGRYEQYF. Written as DNA, the CDR3 is TGTGCCAGCAGCCCCCTTTCCGGGACAGGGCGCTACGAGCAGTACTTC. Combining the CDR3 with reference TRBV14 and TRBJ2-7 gives the whole variable domain EAGVTQFPSHSVIEKGQTVTLRCDPISGHDNLYWYRRVMGKEIKFLLHFVKESKQDESGMPNNRFLAERTGGTYSTLKVQPAELEDSGVYFCASSPLSGTGRYEQYFGPGTRLTVT.

This clonotype was seen repeatedly, ten times or more. The CDR3: CASSVVSGGQETQYF. The CDR3 nucleotides read TGTGCCAGCAGCGTAGTTAGCGGGGGCCAAGAGACCCAGTACTTC. The chain is built from TRBV9 and TRBJ2-5; TRBD2 agrees at 9 bases. Per germline, CDR1 SGDLS and CDR2 YYNGEE. The CDR3 is 15 residues long. J was trimmed by 1 base and V by 0 bases; bases with no gene match: 1.

This clonotype was observed a handful of times. This rearrangement joins TRBV5-1 to TRBJ2-7, with D maybe TRBD1 (6 bases). Germline V CDR1 and CDR2: SGHRS, YFSETQ. This CDR3 spans 19 amino acids. Deletions cut 0 bases from V and 2 bases from J, with 24 bases between. DNA for the CDR3: TGCGCCAGCAGCTTGGCGGGGAAAACAGGGAAAAAAACTCCCTACGAGCAGTACTTC. It yields the protein CASSLAGKTGKKTPYEQYF.

Many counts were recorded for this clonotype. This sequence joins TRBV5-1 and TRBJ1-5, with a tentative D call TRBD1 (6 bases). Germline CDR1 and CDR2: SGHRS and YFSETQ. Deletions cut 0 bases from V and 5 bases from J, with 6 bases between. The CDR3 totals 13 residues. CDR3 residues: CASSLDRDQPQHF. DNA for the CDR3: TGCGCCAGCAGCTTGGACAGGGATCAGCCCCAGCATTTT.

This clonotype was seen a handful of times. The chain links TRBV14 to TRBJ2-2; TRBD1 aligns across 8 bases. V lost 4 bases to trimming and J lost 4 bases; unmatched junction nucleotides: 11. This CDR3 has 17 residues. Germline V gives CDR1 SGHDN, CDR2 FVKESK. In DNA form, the CDR3 reads TGTGCCAGCAGCCCGAGTGCCCGGACAGGGTTCACCGGGGAGCTGTTTTTT. It encodes CASSPSARTGFTGELFF.

The genes are TRBV6-2 or TRBV6-3 and TRBJ2-1; 12 bases are a match to TRBD2. The CDR3 is 17 residues long. The V gene end was trimmed by 4 bases and the J gene end by 9 bases; junction bases not matched to a gene: 13. The germline V gene encodes CDR1 MNHEY and CDR2 SVGEGT. The chain's CDR3 is CASSSRFWLAGGGEQFF. Here the CDR3 DNA reads TGTGCCAGCAGTTCCAGGTTTTGGCTAGCGGGAGGGGGTGAGCAGTTCTTC.

This clonotype turned up a few times. The chain is built from TRBV20-1 and TRBJ2-2, with D unclear. The V end was cut by 2 bases, the J end by 4 bases, with 8 bases between. Germline CDR1 is DFQATT and CDR2 is SNEGSKA (reference sequence). The CDR3 runs to 13 residues. The CDR3 protein is CSARRHPTGELFF. In DNA form, the CDR3 reads TGCAGTGCTAGACGTCATCCCACCGGGGAGCTGTTTTTT.

The chain links TRBV6-2 or TRBV6-3 to TRBJ2-1; D could derive from TRBD1 or TRBD2 (5 bases each). V was clipped by 5 bases and J by 7 bases, with 33 bases between them. Germline CDR1 is MNHEY and CDR2 is SVGEGT. The CDR3 covers 20 residues. CDR3 residues: CASSLYGSGAGNRKGNEQFF. CDR3 DNA: TGTGCCAGCAGTCTCTATGGATCCGGGGCCGGAAATAGGAAAGGTAATGAGCAGTTCTTC.

This clonotype occurred a few times. V usage is TRBV6-1 and J usage is TRBJ2-3; D ambiguous. The CDR3 loop spans 13 amino acids. Germline CDR1 reads MNHNS; CDR2 reads SASEGT. Trimming left V 8 bases short and J 2 bases short, with 11 bases between. The CDR3 reads CASGGPFTDTQYF. The CDR3 bases are TGTGCCAGCGGTGGACCCTTCACAGATACGCAGTATTTT.

The J gene is TRBJ1-6, the V gene TRBV5-1, with D tentatively TRBD1 (5 bases). V was shortened by 0 bases and J by 9 bases, with 13 bases between the two germline ends. The length of the CDR3 is 15 residues. In germline, CDR1 is SGHRS, CDR2 YFSETQ. CDR3 in DNA: TGCGCCAGCAGCTTGGTCCAGGGATCGGTTTCACCCCTCCACTTT. This encodes CASSLVQGSVSPLHF.

V gene TRBV30 combines with J gene TRBJ2-1; 8 bases align to TRBD2. Germline V gene lookup returns CDR1 GTSNPN and CDR2 SVGIG (reference sequence). The CDR3 spans 12 residues. The CDR3 DNA reads as TGTGGGAGCGGGAGCTCCTACAATGAGCAGTTCTTC. Translation: CGSGSSYNEQFF.

This chain uses TRBV25-1 with TRBJ1-2, with 9 positions matching TRBD1. In germline, CDR1 is MGHDK, CDR2 SYGVNS. The CDR3 contains 15 residues. J was trimmed by 8 bases and V by 4 bases; bases with no gene match: 11. The DNA of the CDR3 is TGTGCCAGCAGTGCGACCGGGACAGGGCGATCAGGCTACACCTTC. Amino acid sequence: CASSATGTGRSGYTF.

The CDR3 coding sequence is TGTGCCAGCAGTTATGGGAGTGGTTACGAGCAGTACTTC. It translates to CASSYGSGYEQYF. The genes are TRBV6-2 or TRBV6-3 and TRBJ2-7; a weak D match, TRBD2 (5 bases). Looked up from germline, CDR1 is MNHEY and CDR2 is SVGEGT. The CDR3 consists of 13 residues. V lost 3 bases and J 4 bases, leaving 10 bases between the germline ends.

This clonotype was counted many times. The chain has TRBV4-3 and TRBJ2-1; D perhaps matches TRBD2 (5 bases). Germline lookup yields CDR1 LGHNA and CDR2 YSLEER. The V end lost 2 bases, the J end lost 9 bases, and 17 bases lay between the germline ends. This CDR3 is built from 15 residues. CDR3 residues: CASSQTQRESGEQFF. The DNA for the CDR3 is TGCGCCAGCAGCCAAACTCAACGGGAATCGGGTGAGCAGTTCTTC.

The chain recombines TRBV20-1 with TRBJ2-5; D uncertain. V was shortened by 6 bases and J by 2 bases, with 13 bases between the two germline ends. CDR1 is DFQATT, CDR2 SNEGSKA, per germline (reference sequence). The CDR3 has 13 amino acids. The CDR3 loop reads CSARIGQQETQYF. The CDR3 bases are TGCAGTGCCAGAATAGGCCAGCAAGAGACCCAGTACTTC.

This clonotype was picked up a small number of times. V and J are TRBV5-1 and TRBJ2-2; tentatively, D is TRBD2 (6 bases). Germline V lookup: CDR1 SGHRS, CDR2 YFSETQ. This CDR3 comprises 16 residues. V lost 0 bases and J lost 4, with 13 bases in between. The CDR3 nucleotides read TGCGCCAGCAGCTTGGGGGTAGCGGTTACCACCGGGGAGCTGTTTTTT. This gives the protein CASSLGVAVTTGELFF.

This clonotype showed up just a few times. The chain has TRBV20-1 and TRBJ2-7; possible D gene TRBD1, 6 bases. The CDR3 covers 15 residues. Trimming took off 1 base at V and 5 bases at J, with 18 bases between the two ends. Germline loops: CDR1 DFQATT, CDR2 SNEGSKA (reference sequence). This chain's CDR3 is CSARVSGTRYDEQYF. CDR3 DNA sequence: TGCAGTGCTAGAGTCTCCGGGACACGTTACGACGAGCAGTACTTC.

The V call is TRBV5-1, the J call TRBJ2-2; D is unclear. The CDR3 is made up of 15 amino acids. The germline V and J ends were trimmed by 4 bases and 6 bases, with 16 bases remaining between them. CDR1 and CDR2 from the germline V gene are SGHRS and YFSETQ. CDR3 sequence: CASSLGVGCAGELFF. The DNA for the CDR3 is TGCGCCAGCAGCCTCGGCGTGGGCTGCGCCGGGGAGCTGTTTTTT.

The chain joins TRBV7-6 to TRBJ2-5, with D possibly TRBD2 on 6 matching bases. The V end lost 5 bases, the J end lost 2 bases, and 12 bases lay between the germline ends. The germline CDR1 and CDR2 sequences are SGHVS and FNYEAQ. This CDR3 contains 14 residues. CDR3 nucleotide sequence: TGTGCCAGCAGCCGTGGGACTCAACAAGAGACCCAGTACTTC. The encoded protein is CASSRGTQQETQYF.

This clonotype was seen ten or more times. CDR3 loop: CASSPPILAGRHLGYF. The CDR3 DNA follows: TGTGCCAGCAGTCCTCCGATTTTAGCGGGCCGGCACCTAGGGTACTTC. The chain joins TRBV12-3 or TRBV12-4 to TRBJ2-4; TRBD2 aligns across 7 bases. The ends lost 5 bases at V and 15 bases at J; junction bases unmatched: 22. The CDR3 spans 16 residues.

This clonotype showed up many times. The CDR3 DNA is TGTGCCAGTGGGACCCAGGGGGCGCAGTTCTTC. Residues: CASGTQGAQFF. J is TRBJ2-1 and V is TRBV3-1; 8 nucleotides match TRBD1. Losses at the gene ends were 9 bases for V and 12 bases for J; bases not matched to a gene: 7. Germline lookup yields CDR1 LGHDT and CDR2 YNNKEL (reference sequence). There are 11 residues in the CDR3.

This clonotype came up a few times. One junction end disagrees with the germline gene, perhaps due to a read error. This chain joins TRBV5-1 and TRBJ1-2; TRBD1 might be the D (6 bases). The germline gives CDR1 SGHRS, CDR2 YFSETQ. CDR3 length equals 14 residues. The CDR3 coding sequence is TGCGCCAGCAGGTTGGCCTTGGGGGCCTATGGCTACACCTTC. Amino acid sequence: CASRLALGAYGYTF. The variable domain in full, with the rest retrieved from reference TRBV5-1 and TRBJ1-2, is KAGVTQTPRYLIKTRGQQVTLSCSPISGHRSVSWYQQTPGQGLQFLFEYFSETQRNKGNFPGRFSGRQFSNSRSEMNVSTLELGDSALYLCASRLALGAYGYTFGSGTRLTVV.